The TCR beta chain described here comes from a study of vaccination effects on CD4 cells after COVID-19. Study-wide background: The vaccine given was either BNT162b2 or mRNA-1273, in two doses.

Study-wide points: By a late point after vaccination, infection- and vaccine-induced clones had shrunk markedly through clonal contraction.

Using viral peptide pools, the ViraFEST assay grew out antigen-specific CD4+ T cells prior to sequencing. The authors isolated CD4+ T cells after roughly 10 days of culture. Prior SARS-CoV-2 infection was absent in the vaccine recipients, as shown by negative nucleocapsid antibodies. Cultivation was performed at 1.5 million to 2.5 million PBMC per well with about 9.6 IU/ml IL-2 and about 10 ug/ml peptides added. Half of the medium was exchanged for IL-2 medium on both days 3 and 7. Measured with immunoSEQ multiplex PCR; TCRdb has only the in-frame clones, and not every one. The table has about 73,000 clones, approximately 72% seen once. A word on this clone: As yet, its antigen is unknown.

The CDR3 extends over 12 amino acids. Trimming shortened V by 4 bases and J by 8 bases, and 14 bases separated the two germline ends. Looked up from germline, CDR1 is SQVTM and CDR2 is ANQGSEA. This specimen was CD4+ T cells from PBMCs cultured with HCoV-NL63 spike peptides, taken before COVID-19 vaccination. V usage is TRBV29-1 and J usage is TRBJ1-2; D unresolved. The receptor was derived from a human donor who received a COVID-19 vaccine. The CDR3 sequence is CSVGQQFGGYTF. CDR3 nucleotide sequence: TGCAGCGTTGGTCAACAGTTCGGAGGCTACACCTTC.